This TCR beta chain was sequenced during a study of OX40 agonist ivuxolimab in advanced cancers. The wider study: Hepatocellular carcinoma, melanoma, renal cell or head and neck cancer affected the dose-escalation patients.

The data were produced by immunoSEQ multiplex PCR, yet TCRdb's version contains in-frame clones alone and is incomplete. Of around 56,000 clones listed, under 85% were seen once; the top ten hold approximately 4.5%. CDR3 length: 16 residues. The junction had 15 bases not matched to a gene; V was cut back by 6 bases and J by 8 bases. The germline CDR1 and CDR2 sequences are SQVTM and ANQGSEA. Specimen: CD4+ or CD8+ T cells sorted from blood, collected in a trial of the OX40 agonist ivuxolimab. This clonotype was obtained from an adult with an advanced solid tumor such as melanoma, head and neck, liver or kidney cancer. This sequence joins TRBV29-1 and TRBJ2-1; 11 bases agree with TRBD1. The CDR3 loop is CSVVPGQGALSYEQFF. The CDR3 DNA sequence: TGCAGCGTCGTCCCAGGACAGGGGGCGCTTAGCTATGAGCAGTTCTTC.